This T cell receptor beta chain emerged from a study of blood T cell repertoires in COVID-19. For the study at large: Sites in the United States, Italy and Spain provided acute and convalescent COVID-19 samples. PBMCs, B-cell-depleted T cells, or T cells were the source of the cDNA or gDNA that made up the material.

V dropped 5 bases and J dropped 11; count of bases not matched to a gene: 5. Germline CDR1 reads MDHEN; CDR2 reads SYDVKM. The CDR3 length is 11 residues. In the original analysis: Estimation of nucleated cell counts relied on the amplification of reference gene primers. Sequenced by immunoSEQ multiplex PCR; TCRdb stores in-frame clones only, minus some. For V, J and clone size, that table is used; D and trimming come from the DNA. The data show around 120,000 clones, roughly 91% seen once. The chain combines TRBV28 with TRBJ1-1, with 7 bases that match TRBD1. This receptor was obtained from a human donor in a cohort sampled during active COVID-19. Sequenced input: peripheral blood. CDR3 DNA sequence: TGTGCCAGCAGTACCGGACAGGTTGCTTTCTTT. Protein product: CASSTGQVAFF. The entire variable domain, with the rest obtained from reference TRBV28 and TRBJ1-1, is as follows: DVKVTQSSRYLVKRTGEKVFLECVQDMDHENMFWYRQDPGLGLRLIYFSYDVKMKEKGDIPEGYSVSREKKERFSLILESASTNQTSMYLCASSTGQVAFFGQGTRLTVV.